This entry features one T cell receptor beta chain sequence. Its antigen remains unknown. Every donor provided one blood sample measuring over 2 ml. The data are from a study of monozygotic twins with inflammatory bowel disease. From germline, CDR1 is SNHLY and CDR2 FYNNEI. The CDR3 runs 16 residues. The study's findings and limits: Separate T cell subtypes could not be resolved from one another.

TCRdb reanalyzed the 5' RACE reads, giving one entry per CDR3 protein sequence and no DNA. The listing contains about 450,000 distinct CDR3 sequences. The sequenced material came from blood. The V call is TRBV2, the J call TRBJ1-2; TCRdb outputs TRBD1, but without DNA this stays unchecked. This clonotype was obtained from a human donor with ulcerative colitis or Crohn's disease, or a healthy co-twin of an affected twin (not recorded which). CDR3 loop: CASSEQGQIAGEGYTF.